This passage covers 4 T cell receptor beta chains from one sample sequenced in a study of T cell changes during pregnancy in multiple sclerosis. TCRdb's copy holds only in-frame clones and misses some; the assay was immunoSEQ multiplex PCR. The sample has tens of thousands of clones; 93% are singletons. The sequencing here drew on peripheral blood, taken after pregnancy. These receptors originate from a female donor with multiple sclerosis, enrolled in a pregnancy study.

The V call is TRBV27, the J call TRBJ2-5, with 15 bases identical to TRBD2. V dropped 3 bases and J dropped 2; count of bases not matched to a gene: 7. The CDR3 loop spans 18 amino acids. The germline gives CDR1 MNHEY, CDR2 SMNVEV (reference sequence). For the CDR3, the DNA is TGTGCCAGCAGTTTCCTAGGACTAGCGGGAGGGCAACAAGAGACCCAGTACTTC. This gives the protein CASSFLGLAGGQQETQYF.

The CDR3 nucleotides are TGTGCCAGTAGTGGGGCGGTTGAAAAACTGTTTTTT. Translated: CASSGAVEKLFF. J is TRBJ1-4 and V is TRBV19; TRBD1 is a possible D gene (5 bases). This CDR3 has 12 residues. CDR1 and CDR2 from the germline V gene are LNHDA and SQIVND (reference sequence). V was cut by 5 bases and J by 7 bases, with 8 bases left in between.

This chain uses TRBV9 with TRBJ2-1, with 9 bases fitting TRBD2. The V and J ends lost 3 bases and 8 bases, in that order; junction bases with no gene match: 15. Germline CDR1 is SGDLS and CDR2 is YYNGEE. There are 17 residues in the CDR3. The DNA of the CDR3 is TGTGCCAGCAGCGGAACCTTTGCGGGAGGGCCTTGGGATGAGCAGTTCTTC. Its translation is CASSGTFAGGPWDEQFF.

The chain is built from TRBV4-3 and TRBJ1-2; TRBD1 matches 7 bases. The V gene end was trimmed by 0 bases and the J gene end by 5 bases; junction bases not matched to a gene: 6. The CDR3 is 15 residues long. Germline-derived CDR1 and CDR2 are LGHNA and YSLEER. CDR3 in amino acids: CASSQDITGAYGYTF. DNA of the CDR3: TGCGCCAGCAGCCAAGACATAACAGGGGCATATGGCTACACCTTC.